This T cell receptor (beta chain) was captured by sequencing in a study of CD8+CD57+ T cells in acquired aplastic anemia (dated by TCRdb to 2017 to 2018). Study-level background: On average, sorted CD4+ and CD8+ cells yielded around 3.1 ug of extracted DNA, with a range of 0.2 to 27.4 ug. CD8+CD57+ expansion was defined as frequency above the mean frequency observed in healthy subjects.

On this clonotype: Its target antigen remains unknown. No quality values exist for individual bases; no much larger clone is one base distant.

Genomic DNA was used as template for profiling of TCR beta VDJ combinations and CDR3 sequences. An Illumina HiSeq 2000 was the platform used for TCR repertoire sequencing. From the authors' description of their analysis: Repertoires were assessed using TRBV/TRBJ rearrangement plots, CDR3 size and DJ length profiles, and Simpson's diversity index. The most abundant DNA sequence in the deep sequencing data was defined as the immunodominant clone. CDR3 amino acid sequences were checked for sharing across subjects and were also compared against the VDJdb database and published repertoires. TCRdb reanalyzed the raw reads on its own, using fastp at Q25 for trimming and MiXCR for clone calling, and kept in-frame beta chains. Identical CDR3 proteins give one entry, which carries the most common genes and DNA. The V and J calls shown here were made by TCRdb, not taken from the authors' results. The sample table records under 350,000 distinct CDR3 sequences; roughly 61% of these occur just once. The ten top clones hold around 1.3% of the sample.

Patients chosen for sequencing had shown expansion of CD8+CD57+ cells by flow cytometry. Severe acquired aplastic anemia was diagnosed in all patients according to International Study of Aplastic Anemia and Agranulocytosis and Camitta criteria. Patients had received no therapy at the time of blood sampling. The study deep-sequenced TCR repertoires of sorted CD4+ and CD8+ blood T cells from severe aplastic anemia patients and healthy subjects. Patients were enrolled under clinicaltrials.gov protocols 00001620, 01623167, 00001397, 00071045, 00081523 and 00961064 in the USA. Ficoll-Paque density gradient centrifugation was used to isolate peripheral blood mononuclear cells. Before DNA was extracted, CD4+ and CD8+ T cells were sorted using either FACS or magnetic beads. What the work shows at the level of the full study, not this receptor alone: Although twenty-nine CD8+ CDR3 sequences were shared by patients and controls, these sequences appeared highly expressed in patients and within the immunodominant clones of patients. Between patients and healthy controls, no significant difference in CD8+ Simpson's diversity was found (P=0.060).

Sequences LNHDA (CDR1) and SQIVND (CDR2) are obtained from the germline V gene (reference sequence). V is clipped by 3 bases and J by 3 bases, and the sequence between their germline boundaries is 8 bases long. There are 13 amino acids in the CDR3, from cysteine to phenylalanine inclusive. The only DNA kept is the CDR3, 39 bases in frame from the first base. The sequenced sample was sorted CD4+, CD8+, or CD8+CD57+ T cells (not recorded which) from PBMCs. This TCR was recovered from a human donor with aplastic anemia. The V and J genes are TRBV19 and TRBJ1-2, with the D segment identity uncertain. The CDR3: CASSMRADYGYTF. The bases are TGTGCCAGTAGTATGAGAGCAGACTATGGCTACACCTTC.